This TCR beta chain originates from a study of T-cell memory formation after mild COVID-19. Comments on this clonotype: The antigen is not known.

Findings and limits, study-wide: The appearance of some responding clones in pre-infection memory suggested that cross-reactive memory joined.

The germline CDR1 and CDR2 sequences are DFQATT and SNEGSKA (reference sequence). This CDR3 region has 14 residues. V was trimmed by 3 bases and J by 6 bases, leaving 14 bases between them. TCRdb independently ran MiXCR on the 5' RACE reads; one entry per CDR3 protein. Of approximately 210,000 distinct CDR3 sequences listed, around 27% are singletons. V gene TRBV20-1 combines with J gene TRBJ2-2; D is unclear. The TCR sequence derives from an adult woman who had mild COVID-19 (a few samples of this study predate the infection). Cell type and time point are not known. The sequencing input was PBMCs or a T cell subset sorted from them (not recorded which). The CDR3 DNA reads TGCAGTGCTAGGCAGGCCTACCAGGCCGGGGAGCTGTTTTTT. Translated: CSARQAYQAGELFF.